Below, 10 T cell receptor beta chains from the same sample are listed, as sequenced in a study of vaccination effects on CD4 cells after COVID-19. These receptors lack a known antigen. Generated by immunoSEQ multiplex PCR, the TCRdb table keeps only in-frame clones and is missing some. The sample includes around 26,000 clones, 69% of them seen just once. Ahead of sequencing, the ViraFEST assay grew antigen-specific CD4+ T cells using viral peptide pools. Cultured cells yielded isolated CD4+ T cells after 10 to 11 days. The vaccine given was either BNT162b2 or mRNA-1273, in two doses. The source material was CD4+ T cells from PBMCs cultured with SARS-CoV-2 spike peptides, sampled after COVID-19 vaccination. These receptors were collected from a human donor who received a COVID-19 vaccine.

This chain connects TRBV19 to TRBJ2-7; D is ambiguous. CDR1 is LNHDA and CDR2 is SQIVND in the germline V gene (reference sequence). V was cut by 8 bases and J by 3 bases, with 11 bases left in between. The CDR3 totals 12 residues. CDR3 amino acids: CASSRSNYEQYF. As DNA, the CDR3 is TGTGCCAGTTCCAGGAGTAACTACGAGCAGTACTTC.

The chain combines TRBV7-2 with TRBJ1-3, with 7 bases matching TRBD1. The CDR3 contains 14 residues. With V trimmed by 5 bases and J by 9 bases, 10 bases remained unmatched. The germline gives CDR1 SGHTA, CDR2 FQGNSA. CDR3 in DNA: TGTGCCAGCAGCCCCGGGGACAGATTAAGCACCATATATTTT. Translating gives CASSPGDRLSTIYF.

The rearrangement links TRBV3-1 (or the pseudogene TRBV3-2) to TRBJ2-3; TRBD2 agrees at 14 bases. Germline-derived CDR1 and CDR2 are LGHDT and YNNKEL (reference sequence). The CDR3 is 16 residues long. Trimming removed 3 bases from V and 3 bases from J; junction bases left unmatched: 2. The CDR3 coding sequence is TGTGCCAGCAGCCACGGGACTAGCGGGGGTACAGATACGCAGTATTTT. Its translation is CASSHGTSGGTDTQYF.

The CDR3 DNA reads as TGTGCCAGCAGTCCCCCAGGCAGTAGCAATCAGCCCCAGCATTTT. Protein product: CASSPPGSSNQPQHF. This rearrangement joins TRBV6-5 to TRBJ1-5, with D unresolved. V lost 5 bases, J lost 0 bases, and 11 bases lay in between. CDR1 is MNHEY, CDR2 SVGAGI, per germline. CDR3 size: 15 residues.

The chain uses TRBV2 and TRBJ2-3, with 12 nucleotides matching TRBD1. Germline values: CDR1 SNHLY, CDR2 FYNNEI. The junction had 7 bases not matched to a gene; V was cut back by 6 bases and J by 3 bases. CDR3 size: 16 residues. The CDR3: CASSPWDRGRTDTQYF. CDR3 nucleotides: TGTGCCAGCAGCCCCTGGGACAGGGGGCGGACAGATACGCAGTATTTT. Filled out from reference TRBV2 and TRBJ2-3, the complete variable domain reads EPEVTQTPSHQVTQMGQEVILRCVPISNHLYFYWYRQILGQKVEFLVSFYNNEISEKSEIFDDQFSVERPDGSNFTLKIRSTKLEDSAMYFCASSPWDRGRTDTQYFGPGTRLTVL.

Only a few counts were recorded for this clone. The chain joins TRBV5-1 to TRBJ2-3; D is possibly TRBD1 or TRBD2 (6 bases each). Germline V gene data show CDR1 as SGHRS and CDR2 as YFSETQ. Trimming removed 3 bases at V and 0 bases at J, with 11 bases between. There are 15 residues in the CDR3. CDR3 protein: CASSSGGGSTDTQYF. The CDR3 nucleotides read TGCGCCAGCAGCTCCGGAGGGGGTAGCACAGATACGCAGTATTTT.

V gene TRBV21-1 combines with J gene TRBJ2-1; the D segment call TRBD2 is taken from the table without a DNA check. TRBV21-1 is reported as a pseudogene. This CDR3 spans 17 amino acids. DNA of the CDR3: TGTGCCAGCAGCAAATTAAAGCGGCGGAGCTCCTACAATGAGCAGTTCTTC. This encodes CASSKLKRRSSYNEQFF.

The chain employs TRBV12-3 or TRBV12-4 and TRBJ2-1; D gene unclear. This CDR3 contains 11 residues. V was shortened by 10 bases and J by 6 bases, with 10 bases between the two germline ends. The CDR3 nucleotides are TGTGCCACTTCGTGGGGCAATGAGCAGTTCTTC. This encodes CATSWGNEQFF.

This clone showed up just a few times. This chain links TRBV5-1 with TRBJ1-4; D is perhaps TRBD1 (5 bases). CDR1 and CDR2 from the germline V gene are SGHRS and YFSETQ. The CDR3 sequence is 15 residues long. V was clipped by 4 bases and J by 1 base, with 11 bases between them. This CDR3 reads CASSLRGVTNEKLFF. The CDR3 nucleotides are TGCGCCAGCAGCCTTCGGGGGGTAACTAATGAAAAACTGTTTTTT.

The sample holds one count of this clone. The chain combines TRBV6-2 or TRBV6-3 with TRBJ1-1; 7 bases are a match to TRBD1. The CDR3 runs 15 residues. The germline CDR1 and CDR2 sequences are MNHEY and SVGEGT. Trimming at V came to 2 bases and at J to 4 bases, leaving 7 bases not matched to a gene. CDR3: CASSYGRGRTTEAFF. The CDR3, as DNA: TGTGCCAGCAGTTACGGTAGGGGGCGGACCACTGAAGCTTTCTTT.